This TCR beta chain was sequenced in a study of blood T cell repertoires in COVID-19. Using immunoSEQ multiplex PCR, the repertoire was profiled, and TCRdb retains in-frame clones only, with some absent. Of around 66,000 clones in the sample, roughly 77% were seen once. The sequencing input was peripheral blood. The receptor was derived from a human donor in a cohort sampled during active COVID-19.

The CDR3 coding sequence is TGTGCCAGCAGCTTAGACTTTTTCACAGATACGCAGTATTTT. Translation gives CASSLDFFTDTQYF. The rearrangement links TRBV7-9 to TRBJ2-3, with D unresolved. CDR1 and CDR2 (germline): SEHNR, FQNEAQ (reference sequence). Trimming took 1 base from V and 2 from J, leaving 7 bases between them. The CDR3 has 14 amino acids.